Included here is one T cell receptor (beta chain) sequence, with context. This record comes from a study of T cells in Graves' hyperthyroidism and ophthalmopathy. The CDR3 length is 14 residues. Germline V gene lookup returns CDR1 DFQATT and CDR2 SNEGSKA (reference sequence). Trimming took off 6 bases at V and 0 bases at J, with 13 bases between the two ends. RNA transcripts yielded amplified TCR beta CDR3 regions. TCR CDR3 underwent first-round RT-PCR with the HTBI primer set. TCRdb analysed the multiplex PCR reads with MiXCR anew, one entry per CDR3 protein. The table has about 350,000 distinct CDR3 sequences, about 14% seen once.

The V and J genes are TRBV20-1 and TRBJ2-3, with D unresolved. Material: blood. The receptor was isolated from a young woman with Graves' hyperthyroidism. For the CDR3, the DNA is TGCAGTGCCCCGTATTCCTCCAGCACAGATACGCAGTATTTT. Its translation: CSAPYSSSTDTQYF.